This TCR beta chain was identified during a study of blood T cell repertoires in COVID-19. The overall study: Italy, Spain and the United States were the sources of the convalescent and acute COVID-19 samples. Sample material is recorded as cDNA or gDNA derived from T cells, B-cell-depleted T cells, or PBMCs.

The CDR3 consists of 13 residues. Trimming left V 7 bases short and J 4 bases short, with 12 bases between. Germline CDR1 and CDR2: MNHEY and SVGAGI. As processed by the authors: Amplification with reference gene primers provided the estimates of nucleated cell counts. This table comes from immunoSEQ multiplex PCR, and its TCRdb copy is limited to in-frame clones, with some not included. D and trimming were read from the DNA, whereas the V and J calls and clone size are those reported in that table. The data contain some 100,000 clones, around 86% of them singletons. The receptor comes from a man aged 50 to 59 with acute or convalescent COVID-19. The chain joins TRBV6-5 to TRBJ2-3, with D maybe TRBD2 (5 bases). Source material: peripheral blood. Here the CDR3 reads CASNRGVADTQYF. DNA of the CDR3: TGTGCCAGCAATCGGGGAGTAGCAGATACGCAGTATTTT.